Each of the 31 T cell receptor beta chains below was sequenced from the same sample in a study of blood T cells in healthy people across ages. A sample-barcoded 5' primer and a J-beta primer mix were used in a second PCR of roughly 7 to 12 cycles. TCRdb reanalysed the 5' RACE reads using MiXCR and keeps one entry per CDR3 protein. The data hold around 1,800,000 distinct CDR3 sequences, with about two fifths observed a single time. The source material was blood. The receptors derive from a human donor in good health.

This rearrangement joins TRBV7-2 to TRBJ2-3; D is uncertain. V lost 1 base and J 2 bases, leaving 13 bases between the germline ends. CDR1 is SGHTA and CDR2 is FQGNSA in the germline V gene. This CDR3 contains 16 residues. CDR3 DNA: TGTGCCAGCAGCTTAGGCGCCGGCTTTTACACAGATACGCAGTATTTT. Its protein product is CASSLGAGFYTDTQYF.

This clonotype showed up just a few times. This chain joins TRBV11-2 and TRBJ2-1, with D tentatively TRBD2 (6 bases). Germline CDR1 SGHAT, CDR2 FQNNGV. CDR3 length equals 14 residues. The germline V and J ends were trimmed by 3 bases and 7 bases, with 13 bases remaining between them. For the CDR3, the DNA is TGTGCCAGCAGCTTTTCGGGGGTCGGGAATGAGCAGTTCTTC. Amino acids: CASSFSGVGNEQFF.

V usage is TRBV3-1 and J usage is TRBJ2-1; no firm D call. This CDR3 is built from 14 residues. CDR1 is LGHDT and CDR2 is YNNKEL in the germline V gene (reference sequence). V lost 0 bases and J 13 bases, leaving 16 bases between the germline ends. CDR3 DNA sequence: TGTGCCAGCAGCCAAGATGTGGTTTTGGCCATCCAGTTCTTC. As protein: CASSQDVVLAIQFF.

The CDR3 loop is CASSQIGNSYNEQFF. The DNA for the CDR3 is TGTGCCAGCAGCCAAATTGGTAACTCCTACAATGAGCAGTTCTTC. V is TRBV4-2 and J is TRBJ2-1; D remains ambiguous. This CDR3 contains 15 residues. The germline V and J ends were trimmed by 2 bases and 0 bases, with 8 bases remaining between them. Germline V lookup: CDR1 LGHNA, CDR2 YNFKEQ.

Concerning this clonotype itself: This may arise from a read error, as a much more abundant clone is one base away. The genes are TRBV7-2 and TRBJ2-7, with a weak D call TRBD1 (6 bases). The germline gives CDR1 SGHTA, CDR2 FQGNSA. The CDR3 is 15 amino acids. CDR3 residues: CASSLGWGPSYKQYF. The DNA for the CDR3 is TGTGCCAGCAGCTTAGGGTGGGGGCCCTCCTACAAGCAGTACTTC.

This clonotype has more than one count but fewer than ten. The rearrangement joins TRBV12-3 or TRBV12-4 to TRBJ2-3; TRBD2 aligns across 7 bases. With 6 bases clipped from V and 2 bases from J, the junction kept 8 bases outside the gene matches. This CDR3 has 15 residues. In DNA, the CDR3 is TGTGCCAGCAGGACAACTAGCGCGTTCACAGATACGCAGTATTTT. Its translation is CASRTTSAFTDTQYF.

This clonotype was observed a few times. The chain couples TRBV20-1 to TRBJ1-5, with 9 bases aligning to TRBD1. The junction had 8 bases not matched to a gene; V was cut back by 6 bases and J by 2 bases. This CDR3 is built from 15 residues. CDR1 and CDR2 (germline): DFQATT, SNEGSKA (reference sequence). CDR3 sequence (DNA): TGCAGTGCCCTACAGGGGGCGAGGGGCAATCAGCCCCAGCATTTT. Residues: CSALQGARGNQPQHF.

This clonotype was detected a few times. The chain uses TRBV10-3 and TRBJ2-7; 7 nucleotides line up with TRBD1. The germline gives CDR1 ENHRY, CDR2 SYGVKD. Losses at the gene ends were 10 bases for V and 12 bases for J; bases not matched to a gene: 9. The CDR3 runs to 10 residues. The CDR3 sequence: CATKDDRAYF. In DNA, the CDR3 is TGTGCCACAAAAGACGACAGGGCGTACTTC.

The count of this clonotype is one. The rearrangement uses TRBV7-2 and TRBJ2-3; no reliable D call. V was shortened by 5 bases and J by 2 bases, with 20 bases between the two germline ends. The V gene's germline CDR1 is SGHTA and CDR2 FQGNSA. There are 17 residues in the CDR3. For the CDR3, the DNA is TGTGCCAGCAGCCTAGTTGGTAGGAGCCTTTACACAGATACGCAGTATTTT. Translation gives CASSLVGRSLYTDTQYF.

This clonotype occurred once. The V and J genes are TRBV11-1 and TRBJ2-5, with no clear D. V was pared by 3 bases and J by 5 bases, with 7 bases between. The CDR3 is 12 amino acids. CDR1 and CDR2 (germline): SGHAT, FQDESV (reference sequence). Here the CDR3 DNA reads TGTGCCAGCAGCTTTGTGGACGAGACCCAGTACTTC. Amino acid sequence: CASSFVDETQYF.

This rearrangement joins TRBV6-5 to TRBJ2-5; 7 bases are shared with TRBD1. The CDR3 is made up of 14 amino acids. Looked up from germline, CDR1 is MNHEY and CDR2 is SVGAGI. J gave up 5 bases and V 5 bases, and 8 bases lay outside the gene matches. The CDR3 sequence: CASSRQGIWETQYF. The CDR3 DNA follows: TGTGCCAGCAGTAGACAGGGAATTTGGGAGACCCAGTACTTC.

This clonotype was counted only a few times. This chain's CDR3 is CATSRDHRPNEKLFF. The CDR3 DNA follows: TGTGCCACCAGCAGAGATCACAGGCCCAATGAAAAACTGTTTTTT. This chain joins TRBV15 and TRBJ1-4; possible D gene TRBD1, 5 bases. The CDR3 has 15 residues. Germline loops: CDR1 LNHNV, CDR2 YYDKDF (reference sequence). Between the trimmed V and J ends, which lost 0 bases and 5 bases, there was a span of 10 bases.

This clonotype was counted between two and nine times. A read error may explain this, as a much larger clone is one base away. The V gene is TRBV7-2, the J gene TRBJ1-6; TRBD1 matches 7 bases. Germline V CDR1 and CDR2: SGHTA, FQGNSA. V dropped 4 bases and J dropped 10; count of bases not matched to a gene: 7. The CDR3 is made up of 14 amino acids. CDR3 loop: CASSCTGVGSPLHF. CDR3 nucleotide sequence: TGTGCCAGCAGCTGTACAGGGGTCGGATCACCCCTCCACTTT.

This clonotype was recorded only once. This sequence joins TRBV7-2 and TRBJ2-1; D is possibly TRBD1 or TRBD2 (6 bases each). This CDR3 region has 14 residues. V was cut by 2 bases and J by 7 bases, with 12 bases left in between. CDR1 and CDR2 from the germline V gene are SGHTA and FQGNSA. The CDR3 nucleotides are TGTGCCAGCAGCTTAAACGGGGGCGGGAATGAGCAGTTCTTC. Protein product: CASSLNGGGNEQFF.

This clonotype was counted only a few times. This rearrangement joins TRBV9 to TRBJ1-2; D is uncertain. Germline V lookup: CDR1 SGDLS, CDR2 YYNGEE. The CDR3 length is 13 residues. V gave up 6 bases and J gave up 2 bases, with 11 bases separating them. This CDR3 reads CASTVRLNYGYTF. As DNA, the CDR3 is TGTGCCAGCACCGTCAGGTTGAACTATGGCTACACCTTC.

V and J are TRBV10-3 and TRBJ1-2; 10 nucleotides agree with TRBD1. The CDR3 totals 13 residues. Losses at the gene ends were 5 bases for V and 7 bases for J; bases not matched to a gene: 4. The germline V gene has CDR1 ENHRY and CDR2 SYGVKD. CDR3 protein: CAISKGQGIGYTF. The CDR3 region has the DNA TGTGCCATCAGTAAGGGACAGGGGATTGGCTACACCTTC.

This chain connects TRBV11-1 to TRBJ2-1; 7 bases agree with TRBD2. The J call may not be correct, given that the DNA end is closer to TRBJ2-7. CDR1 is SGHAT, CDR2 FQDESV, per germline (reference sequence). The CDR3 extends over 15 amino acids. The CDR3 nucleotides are TGTGCCAGCAGCCCTCGAGCGGGGTCATACAATGAGCAGTACTTC. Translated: CASSPRAGSYNEQYF.

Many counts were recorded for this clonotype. CDR3 nucleotides: TGTGCCAGCAGCTTAGCGGGACAGGGGACCTACGAGCAGTACTTC. This codes for CASSLAGQGTYEQYF. This sequence joins TRBV7-4 and TRBJ2-7; 10 bases align to TRBD1. The CDR3 consists of 15 residues. Germline lookup yields CDR1 SGHVT and CDR2 SQSDAQ. V shed 0 bases and J 2 bases; nucleotides not matched to a gene: 1.

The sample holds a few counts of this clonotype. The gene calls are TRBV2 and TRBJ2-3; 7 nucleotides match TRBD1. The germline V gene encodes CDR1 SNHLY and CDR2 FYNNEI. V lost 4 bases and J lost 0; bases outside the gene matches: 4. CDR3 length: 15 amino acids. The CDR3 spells CASSVRGRSTDTQYF. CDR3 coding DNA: TGTGCCAGCAGTGTGAGGGGGCGTAGCACAGATACGCAGTATTTT. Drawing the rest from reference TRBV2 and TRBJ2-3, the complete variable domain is EPEVTQTPSHQVTQMGQEVILRCVPISNHLYFYWYRQILGQKVEFLVSFYNNEISEKSEIFDDQFSVERPDGSNFTLKIRSTKLEDSAMYFCASSVRGRSTDTQYFGPGTRLTVL.

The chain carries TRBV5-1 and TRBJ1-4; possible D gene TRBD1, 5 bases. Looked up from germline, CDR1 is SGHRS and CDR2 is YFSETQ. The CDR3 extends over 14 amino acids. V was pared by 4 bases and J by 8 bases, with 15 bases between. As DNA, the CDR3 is TGCGCCAGCAGCAAAACAGGAACCCCCGAAAAACTGTTTTTT. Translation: CASSKTGTPEKLFF.

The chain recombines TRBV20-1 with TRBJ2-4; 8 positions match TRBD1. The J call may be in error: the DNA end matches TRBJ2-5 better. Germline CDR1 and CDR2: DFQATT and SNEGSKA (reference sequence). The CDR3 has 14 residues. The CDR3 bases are TGCAGTGGCGCCCCCCGACAGGGGTGGGAGACCCAGTACTTC. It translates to CSGAPRQGWETQYF.

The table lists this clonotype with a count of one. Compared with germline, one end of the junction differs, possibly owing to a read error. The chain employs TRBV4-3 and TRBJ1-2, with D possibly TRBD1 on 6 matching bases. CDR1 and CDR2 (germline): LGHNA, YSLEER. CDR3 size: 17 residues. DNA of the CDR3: TGCGCCAGCGGCCAAGATCGAGCAGGGGATCGAGGCTATGGCTACACCTTC. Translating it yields CASGQDRAGDRGYGYTF.

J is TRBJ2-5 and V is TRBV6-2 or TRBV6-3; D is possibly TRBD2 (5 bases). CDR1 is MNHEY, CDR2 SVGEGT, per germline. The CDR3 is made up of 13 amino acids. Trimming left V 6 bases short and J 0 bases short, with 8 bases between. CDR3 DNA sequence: TGTGCCAGCAGCACGGACTACCAAGAGACCCAGTACTTC. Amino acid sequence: CASSTDYQETQYF.

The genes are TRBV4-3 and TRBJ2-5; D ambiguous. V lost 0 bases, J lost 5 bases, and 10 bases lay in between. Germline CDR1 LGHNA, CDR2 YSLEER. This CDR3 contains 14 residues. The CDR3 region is CASSQDSYGETQYF. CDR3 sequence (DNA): TGCGCCAGCAGCCAAGATTCGTACGGGGAGACCCAGTACTTC.

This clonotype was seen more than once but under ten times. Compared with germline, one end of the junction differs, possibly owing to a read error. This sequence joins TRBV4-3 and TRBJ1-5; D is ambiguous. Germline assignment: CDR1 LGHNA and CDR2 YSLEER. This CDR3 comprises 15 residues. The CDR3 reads CASSQELGSGQPQHF. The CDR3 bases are TGCGCCAGCAGTCAAGAATTGGGGTCAGGTCAGCCCCAGCATTTT.

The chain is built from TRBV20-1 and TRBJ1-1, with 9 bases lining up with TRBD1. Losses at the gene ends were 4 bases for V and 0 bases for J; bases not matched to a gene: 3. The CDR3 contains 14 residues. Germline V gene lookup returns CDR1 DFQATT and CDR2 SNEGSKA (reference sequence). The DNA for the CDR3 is TGCAGTGCTAACAGGGGGCGGCTGAACACTGAAGCTTTCTTT. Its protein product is CSANRGRLNTEAFF.

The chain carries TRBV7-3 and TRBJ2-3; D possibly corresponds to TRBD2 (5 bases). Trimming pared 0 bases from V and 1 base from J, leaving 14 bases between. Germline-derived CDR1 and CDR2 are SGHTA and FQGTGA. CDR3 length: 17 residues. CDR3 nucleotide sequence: TGTGCCAGCAGCTTAACGACGGTAGCGCTCGGCACAGATACGCAGTATTTT. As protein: CASSLTTVALGTDTQYF.

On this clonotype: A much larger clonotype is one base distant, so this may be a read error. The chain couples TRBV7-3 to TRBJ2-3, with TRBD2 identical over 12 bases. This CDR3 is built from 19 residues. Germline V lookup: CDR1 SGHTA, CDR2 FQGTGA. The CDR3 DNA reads TGTGCCGGCAGCCCATCCTCTAGCGGGGGGGCCACAAGAACAGATACGCAGTATTTT. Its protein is CAGSPSSSGGATRTDTQYF.

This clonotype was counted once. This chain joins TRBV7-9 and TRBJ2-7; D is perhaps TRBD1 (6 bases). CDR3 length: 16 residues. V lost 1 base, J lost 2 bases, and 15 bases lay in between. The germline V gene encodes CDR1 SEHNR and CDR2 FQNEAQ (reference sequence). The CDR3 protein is CASSLVDRAFPYEQYF. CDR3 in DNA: TGTGCCAGCAGCTTAGTGGACAGAGCCTTCCCCTACGAGCAGTACTTC.

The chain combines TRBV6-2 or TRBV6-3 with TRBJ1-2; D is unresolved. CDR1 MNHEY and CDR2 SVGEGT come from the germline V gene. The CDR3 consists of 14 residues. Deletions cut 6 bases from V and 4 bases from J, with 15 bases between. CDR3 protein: CASRTGFMPYGYTF. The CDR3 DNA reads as TGTGCCAGCAGGACCGGGTTTATGCCCTATGGCTACACCTTC.

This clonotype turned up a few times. The CDR3, as DNA: TGCAGTGCCAATAACCTATTTAAGGGAGGTGAGCAGTTCTTC. Its protein is CSANNLFKGGEQFF. V and J are TRBV20-1 and TRBJ2-1; weak D call: TRBD2 (6 bases). From germline, CDR1 is DFQATT and CDR2 SNEGSKA (reference sequence). Trimming pared 6 bases from V and 9 bases from J, leaving 21 bases between. This CDR3 has 14 residues.